This T cell receptor (beta chain) is from a study of blood T cells in healthy people across ages (dated by TCRdb to between 2014 and 2017). In the study overall: In model experiments, roughly one uniquely barcoded TCR beta cDNA molecule per two T cells was captured by template switching. To avoid experimental bias, donors of different ages were spread randomly across the sequencing lanes. Using the same blood draw, the study looked at two additional independent replicas of 1 million unique cDNA reads for two donors, one aged 18 to 30 and the other aged 80 or older. Using deep sequencing normalized with unique cDNA molecular identifiers, the study measured how TCR beta repertoire diversity changes with age. The donors were split into four age groups: young (average about 15 years), middle-aged (about 40), aged (about 56) and long-lived (more than 80).

Library preparation used 5' RACE. The reads were generated on an Illumina HiSeq 2500. A second about 7 to 11 cycle PCR used a sample-barcoded 5' primer and a J-beta primer mix. A unique molecular identifier was introduced onto each TCR beta cDNA molecule by a template-switch 5' adaptor carrying 12 random nucleotides. Each sample yielded at least 2.5 million CDR3-containing paired-end reads. All of the RNA was converted into first-strand cDNA using the Mint cDNA synthesis kit, with a TRBC-specific oligonucleotide serving as the primer. Following uracil-DNA glycosylase treatment, all cDNA underwent a first 18-cycle PCR with the universal primers M1SS and BC2_uni_R. The authors' pipeline ran thus. Normalization of each sample was performed by random selection of 1 million high-quality reads, each carrying a distinct molecular identifier. Instead of being binned into consensus sequences, reads with shared molecular identifiers were discarded. MiTCR, run with a Q25 quality threshold and the strictest error-elimination algorithm, handled CDR3 identification, clonotype clustering and error correction. A nonparametric unseen species model using Euler transformation provided a lower-bound estimate of total TCR beta diversity. TCRdb itself trimmed the public reads at Q25 with fastp, ran MiXCR and retained productive beta chains. Rows are unified per CDR3 protein, each entry keeping the most common DNA and genes. None of the V and J calls come from the authors' own analysis; TCRdb made them. Within this sample are about 2 million distinct CDR3 sequences, with roughly 50% of them counted one time only. Over 2% of the sample rests with the top ten.

V lost 8 bases and J lost 2 bases; the stretch between them is 13 bases long. CDR1 and CDR2, looked up from the germline V gene, are MNHNS and SASEGT. CDR3 length: 13 amino acids, cysteine to phenylalanine. Left in the record is the CDR3 DNA by itself, 39 bases read in frame from the first base. On this clonotype itself: What antigen it recognizes has not been identified. Base quality data are lacking; no much larger clone is found one base away.

Findings and caveats that apply to the study as a whole: Donor CMV infection status was unknown, potentially confounding age-related changes in expanded clonotypes. Total diversity estimates from one million sequenced T cells were considered lower bounds and underestimates. A strong correlation was found between observed TCR beta diversity and the percentage of naive T cells measured by flow cytometry. The long-lived group showed more naive CD4+ T cells, fewer expanded clones and increased TCR diversity than the aged group, suggesting age selection. As age increased, observed TCR beta diversity per million T cells dropped in a roughly linear way, and a significant reduction was already evident by age 40. Since profiling was done on bulk unsorted PBMCs, naive and antigen-experienced compartments could not be conclusively compared.

Donors were under 40 systemically healthy Caucasian individuals from Russia aged 6 to 90 years. Around 10 milliliters of peripheral blood were collected from each donor into EDTA-treated Vacutainer tubes. Ficoll-Paque density-gradient centrifugation was used to isolate PBMCs, with at least 6.5 million obtained per sample. Total RNA was extracted from PBMCs with Trizol reagent, with at least 6 micrograms obtained per sample. Naive CD45RAhigh/CD27high T cell percentages were measured by flow cytometry on a PBMC aliquot from every donor. Material for sequencing was blood. The receptor was derived from a woman in her thirties or forties in good health. The rearrangement combines TRBV6-1 with TRBJ2-7; no D gene can be assigned with confidence. The sequenced DNA: TGTGCCAGCTCGACGAAAACCCCCTACGAGCAGTACTTC. The encoded protein is CASSTKTPYEQYF.